This section outlines one T cell receptor beta chain sequence together with its context. The antigen is not known. Germline CDR1 reads DFQATT; CDR2 reads SNEGSKA (reference sequence). The CDR3 totals 14 residues. Trimming stripped 5 bases from V and 8 bases from J, with 19 bases between. A second PCR of about 7 to 11 cycles used a sample-barcoded 5' primer and a J-beta primer mix. Each cDNA was tagged by a template-switch adaptor containing 12 random nucleotides. Each CDR3 protein gets one entry after TCRdb re-called the 5' RACE reads with MiXCR. The sample lists 730,000 or so distinct CDR3 sequences; around 41% were seen once. This specimen comes from a study of blood T cells in healthy people across ages. The study, taken as a whole, reports: Age brought a roughly linear fall in TCR beta diversity measured per million T cells.

Material: blood. This receptor was identified in a man at least 80 years old in good health. The J gene is TRBJ2-1, the V gene TRBV20-1, with D possibly being TRBD2 (7 bases). The CDR3 nucleotides read TGCAGTGCTCGGGGGGCCAGTCTAGGTTATGAGCAGTTCTTC. Translated: CSARGASLGYEQFF.